The next 28 T cell receptor beta chains were all read from a single sample in a study of beta chain features in type 1 diabetes. The sequenced template was cDNA made from the entire isolated RNA. Sequencing used immunoSEQ multiplex PCR; TCRdb keeps in-frame clones, though not all of them. The table has approximately 160,000 clones, 7.5% to 10% seen once. Sample: central memory CD4+ T cells from blood. The receptors derive from a man younger than 35 in good health.

The J gene is TRBJ2-7, the V gene TRBV7-2; TRBD2 is a possible D gene (5 bases). The CDR3 has 16 amino acids. Germline V gene lookup returns CDR1 SGHTA and CDR2 FQGNSA. V lost 2 bases to trimming and J lost 0 bases, with 14 bases between them. CDR3 nucleotides: TGTGCCAGCAGCTTATGGTCAAGGAGGATCTCCTACGAGCAGTACTTC. The encoded protein is CASSLWSRRISYEQYF.

This clone has just a few counts. This chain joins TRBV5-1 and TRBJ2-4; possible D gene TRBD1, 6 bases. The V and J ends lost 3 bases and 0 bases respectively, with 19 bases between them. In germline, CDR1 is SGHRS, CDR2 YFSETQ. The CDR3 is 18 amino acids. CDR3 loop: CASSWANGQSLAKNIQYF. CDR3 DNA: TGCGCCAGCAGCTGGGCCAACGGACAGTCTTTAGCCAAAAACATTCAGTACTTC.

The V gene is TRBV14, the J gene TRBJ2-1; 10 nucleotides align to TRBD2. This CDR3 is 15 amino acids long. The trim removed 10 bases at V and 2 bases at J, leaving 8 bases unmatched. Germline-derived CDR1 and CDR2 are SGHDN and FVKESK. This CDR3 reads CATSPLAGAYNEQFF. The DNA for the CDR3 is TGTGCCACCTCGCCGCTAGCGGGAGCCTACAATGAGCAGTTCTTC. Filled out from reference TRBV14 and TRBJ2-1, the complete variable domain reads EAGVTQFPSHSVIEKGQTVTLRCDPISGHDNLYWYRRVMGKEIKFLLHFVKESKQDESGMPNNRFLAERTGGTYSTLKVQPAELEDSGVYFCATSPLAGAYNEQFFGPGTRLTVL.

The V call is TRBV18, the J call TRBJ1-4, with D uncertain. Per the germline V gene, CDR1 is KGHSH and CDR2 is LQKENI. This CDR3 is 15 amino acids long. Trimming removed 6 bases from V and 4 bases from J, with 15 bases in between. The CDR3 region has the DNA TGTGCCAGCTCCTCCAGCTGGAGGATTAATGAAAAACTGTTTTTT. Translated, it gives CASSSSWRINEKLFF.

Only a few counts were recorded for this clone. The chain has TRBV7-8 and TRBJ2-7, with D perhaps matching TRBD1 (6 bases). CDR1 and CDR2 (germline): SGHVS, FQNEAQ. The CDR3 loop spans 16 amino acids. With 1 base removed from V and 4 bases from J, the gap between germline ends came to 17 bases. CDR3 bases: TGTGCCAGCAGCTTAGGGACCTTGGGGACACCATACGAGCAGTACTTC. Its protein product is CASSLGTLGTPYEQYF.

There are a few counts of this clone. The genes are TRBV6-1 and TRBJ1-2; the match to TRBD1 covers 11 bases. Trimming cost V 1 base and J 4 bases; bases outside gene matches: 5. Germline CDR1 MNHNS, CDR2 SASEGT. The CDR3 is made up of 16 amino acids. The CDR3 sequence is CASSEGLGQGGYGYTF. CDR3 DNA sequence: TGTGCCAGCAGTGAAGGACTGGGACAGGGGGGCTATGGCTACACCTTC.

This clone showed up many times. The chain couples TRBV6-6 to TRBJ2-4, with unresolved D. The CDR3 extends over 12 amino acids. Trimming left V 2 bases short and J 9 bases short, with 8 bases between. Germline V gene lookup returns CDR1 MNHNY and CDR2 SVGAGI (reference sequence). The CDR3 DNA reads as TGTGCCAGCAGTTACGTTTCAGGCATTCAGTACTTC. Amino acid sequence: CASSYVSGIQYF.

This clone was seen at least ten times. This rearrangement joins TRBV4-3 to TRBJ2-1; weak D call: TRBD1 (5 bases). This CDR3 has 14 amino acids. From germline, CDR1 is LGHNA and CDR2 YSLEER. Trimming stripped 0 bases from V and 7 bases from J, with 10 bases between. This CDR3 reads CASSQDPSGNEQFF. The CDR3 DNA is TGCGCCAGCAGCCAAGATCCCTCAGGGAATGAGCAGTTCTTC.

V usage is TRBV4-1 and J usage is TRBJ1-2, with D tentatively TRBD1 (6 bases). Per germline, CDR1 MGHRA and CDR2 YSYEKL. Trimming took off 2 bases at V and 7 bases at J, with 20 bases between the two ends. CDR3 length equals 16 residues. The CDR3 region has the DNA TGCGCCAGCAGCCAAACTACAGGGACGAAAACTGCTGGCTACACCTTC. Its protein product is CASSQTTGTKTAGYTF.

This clone was detected only a few times. This sequence joins TRBV5-1 and TRBJ2-7; TRBD1 matches at 9 bases. The CDR3 is 13 residues long. The V segment lost 4 bases and the J segment 5 bases; nucleotides outside the gene matches: 4. Looked up from germline, CDR1 is SGHRS and CDR2 is YFSETQ. As DNA, the CDR3 is TGCGCCAGCAGCCCACAGGGGGCGGACGAGCAGTACTTC. This encodes CASSPQGADEQYF.

CDR3 in DNA: TGCGCCAGCAGCCAAGATAGACAGTCGTTTAACTATGGCTACACCTTC. Amino acid sequence: CASSQDRQSFNYGYTF. The chain is built from TRBV4-3 and TRBJ1-2, with D perhaps TRBD1 (5 bases). Germline-derived CDR1 and CDR2 are LGHNA and YSLEER. The CDR3 length is 16 residues. The V and J ends lost 0 bases and 1 base respectively, with 12 bases between them.

This clone appeared many times. The J gene is TRBJ2-5, the V gene TRBV29-1; maybe TRBD2 (6 bases). Germline CDR1 is SQVTM and CDR2 is ANQGSEA. The CDR3 runs 12 residues. CDR3 DNA sequence: TGCATACTGGGAGGTATTCTAGAGACCCAGTACTTC. This gives the protein CILGGILETQYF.

The chain combines TRBV6-6 with TRBJ1-2; 8 nucleotides align to TRBD1. CDR1 and CDR2 from the germline V gene are MNHNY and SVGAGI (reference sequence). The CDR3 loop spans 14 amino acids. With 6 bases clipped from V and 6 bases from J, the junction kept 9 bases outside the gene matches. CDR3 sequence (DNA): TGTGCCAGCAGCCCCCCGGGACAGGAGCATGGCTACACCTTC. It codes for CASSPPGQEHGYTF.

The rearrangement links TRBV28 to TRBJ1-5, with D perhaps TRBD1 (6 bases). The length of the CDR3 is 14 residues. V was trimmed by 9 bases and J by 5 bases, leaving 17 bases between them. The germline V gene encodes CDR1 MDHEN and CDR2 SYDVKM. The CDR3 bases are TGTGCCAGTCTCGACACAGGGCAAGATCAGCCCCAGCATTTT. This codes for CASLDTGQDQPQHF.

The chain joins TRBV11-2 to TRBJ2-5, with 7 bases matching TRBD2. J lost 0 bases, V lost 2 bases, and 6 bases had no gene match. The CDR3 sequence is 16 residues long. In germline, CDR1 is SGHAT, CDR2 FQNNGV. The CDR3 DNA sequence: TGTGCCAGCAGCTTAATGCGGGGGACTCACCAAGAGACCCAGTACTTC. This codes for CASSLMRGTHQETQYF. Filled out from reference TRBV11-2 and TRBJ2-5, the complete variable domain reads EAGVAQSPRYKIIEKRQSVAFWCNPISGHATLYWYQQILGQGPKLLIQFQNNGVVDDSQLPKDRFSAERLKGVDSTLKIQPAKLEDSAVYLCASSLMRGTHQETQYFGPGTRLLVL.

This clone has more than one count but fewer than ten. The chain has TRBV28 and TRBJ2-1; 7 bases map to TRBD1. Per germline, CDR1 MDHEN and CDR2 SYDVKM. The J segment lost 4 bases and the V segment lost 2 bases, leaving 5 bases of the junction unmatched. The CDR3 has 15 amino acids. The CDR3 here is CASSLLGGAYNEQFF. CDR3 coding DNA: TGTGCCAGCAGTTTACTAGGGGGCGCTTACAATGAGCAGTTCTTC.

Many counts were recorded for this clone. V is TRBV18 and J is TRBJ2-5; D not resolved. The CDR3 spans 13 residues. Trimming removed 3 bases from V and 3 bases from J, with 8 bases in between. Germline CDR1 is KGHSH and CDR2 is LQKENI. Here the CDR3 reads CASSPNSEETQYF. CDR3 nucleotides: TGTGCCAGCTCACCTAATTCAGAAGAGACCCAGTACTTC.

This clone was seen many times. The rearrangement links TRBV18 to TRBJ2-3, with TRBD2 as a possible D gene (6 bases). The CDR3 totals 14 residues. V was clipped by 2 bases and J by 5 bases, with 11 bases between them. Germline V lookup: CDR1 KGHSH, CDR2 LQKENI. The CDR3 protein is CASSPLEGGDTQYF. In DNA, the CDR3 is TGTGCCAGCTCACCATTGGAGGGAGGAGATACGCAGTATTTT.

This clone occurred a few times. The J gene is TRBJ1-5, the V gene TRBV6-6, with D perhaps matching TRBD1 (5 bases). V was shortened by 0 bases and J by 6 bases, with 12 bases between the two germline ends. This CDR3 contains 15 residues. Looked up from germline, CDR1 is MNHNY and CDR2 is SVGAGI (reference sequence). The CDR3 loop reads CASSYSRQRSQPQHF. The CDR3 coding sequence is TGTGCCAGCAGTTACTCTCGACAGAGGAGTCAGCCCCAGCATTTT.

This clone was seen ten or more times. The gene calls are TRBV6-5 and TRBJ1-2; tentative D call: TRBD1 (5 bases). The CDR3 loop spans 15 amino acids. The germline CDR1 and CDR2 sequences are MNHEY and SVGAGI. Trimming left V 6 bases short and J 4 bases short, with 18 bases between. The CDR3 is CASSKTLGGGYGYTF. Written as DNA, the CDR3 is TGTGCCAGCAGCAAGACCTTGGGGGGAGGCTATGGCTACACCTTC.

Ten or more counts support this clone. The V call is TRBV29-1, the J call TRBJ2-1; D is uncertain. CDR1 and CDR2 (germline): SQVTM, ANQGSEA. V lost 1 base and J lost 13, with 8 bases in between. The CDR3 loop spans 10 amino acids. The DNA for the CDR3 is TGCAGCGTTGAAGGCAGATCACAGTTCTTC. Protein: CSVEGRSQFF.

The chain uses TRBV9 and TRBJ1-5; D not resolved. CDR1 and CDR2 (germline): SGDLS, YYNGEE. The CDR3 has 15 amino acids. The V end was cut by 0 bases, the J end by 0 bases, with 7 bases between. The CDR3 spells CASSVDSYSNQPQHF. The DNA for the CDR3 is TGTGCCAGCAGCGTAGACAGTTATAGCAATCAGCCCCAGCATTTT.

This chain connects TRBV18 to TRBJ1-1; tentatively, D is TRBD1 (6 bases). The CDR3 sequence is 13 residues long. Per germline, CDR1 KGHSH and CDR2 LQKENI. Trimming removed 5 bases at V and 4 bases at J, with 11 bases between. CDR3 in amino acids: CASSNTGLTEAFF. For the CDR3, the DNA is TGTGCCAGCTCAAATACAGGGCTCACTGAAGCTTTCTTT.

In its sample, this clone was seen a few times. The J gene is TRBJ2-7, the V gene TRBV6-6, with 11 bases fitting TRBD2. J gave up 2 bases and V 6 bases, and 6 bases lay outside the gene matches. Germline CDR1 is MNHNY and CDR2 is SVGAGI (reference sequence). The CDR3 spans 15 residues. This CDR3 is CASRGGTSGPYEQYF. The CDR3 nucleotides read TGTGCCAGCAGGGGCGGGACTAGCGGTCCCTACGAGCAGTACTTC.

The chain joins TRBV7-8 to TRBJ1-1; weak D call: TRBD1 (5 bases). CDR3 size: 13 residues. Between the trimmed V and J ends, which lost 8 bases and 0 bases, there was a span of 10 bases. Germline V lookup: CDR1 SGHVS, CDR2 FQNEAQ. Here the CDR3 DNA reads TGTGCCAGCGCTCTAGGGGTGAACACTGAAGCTTTCTTT. This codes for CASALGVNTEAFF.

The rearrangement joins TRBV21-1 to TRBJ2-7; the table's D gene call, TRBD2, was not cross checked with the DNA. TRBV21-1 is shown as a pseudogene. The CDR3 spans 15 residues. CDR3 DNA: TGTGCCAGCAGCAAAGCGGTAGCGGGAGATCACGAGCAGTACTTC. Protein product: CASSKAVAGDHEQYF.

The sample holds a few counts of this clone. The junction departs from germline at one end; a sequencing error may be responsible. The chain employs TRBV7-7 and TRBJ2-5, with TRBD1 matching over 9 bases. Germline V lookup: CDR1 SSHAT, CDR2 FNYEAQ (reference sequence). CDR3 length: 15 residues. The CDR3 DNA is TGTGCTAGCAGCTCGGGACAGGGATTCCAAGAGACCCAGTACTTC. Translating it yields CASSSGQGFQETQYF.

The chain links TRBV9 to TRBJ2-2; no reliable D call. The CDR3 spans 13 residues. From germline, CDR1 is SGDLS and CDR2 YYNGEE. V dropped 0 bases and J dropped 8 bases, with 8 bases sitting between them. Here the CDR3 DNA reads TGTGCCAGCAGCGTAGATCCAGCGGGGGAGCTGTTTTTT. Translation gives CASSVDPAGELFF.